The 17 T cell receptor beta chains below were found in one sample sequenced in a study of blood T cell repertoires in COVID-19. The data were produced by immunoSEQ multiplex PCR, yet TCRdb's version contains in-frame clones alone and is incomplete. The sample has approximately 68,000 clones; roughly 84% are singletons. The sample comprised peripheral blood. All receptors come from a man aged 45-65 years with active COVID-19.

The chain uses TRBV9 and TRBJ2-3; TRBD2 matches 7 bases. The germline V gene has CDR1 SGDLS and CDR2 YYNGEE. After removal of 0 bases from V and 5 bases from J, the junction contained 6 bases not matched to a gene. This CDR3 is 15 amino acids long. CDR3 residues: CASSVEELAKDTQYF. In DNA, the CDR3 is TGTGCCAGCAGCGTAGAAGAACTAGCGAAAGATACGCAGTATTTT.

The rearrangement links TRBV7-2 to TRBJ2-1, with TRBD2 matching over 7 bases. This CDR3 spans 14 amino acids. Germline V CDR1 and CDR2: SGHTA, FQGNSA. V lost 4 bases and J lost 8; bases outside the gene matches: 8. CDR3 protein: CASSSASGLYEQFF. CDR3 DNA: TGTGCCAGCAGCTCGGCTAGCGGCTTATATGAGCAGTTCTTC.

The chain is built from TRBV9 and TRBJ1-1; D may be TRBD1 (6 bases). The V end lost 0 bases, the J end lost 5 bases, and 14 bases lay between the germline ends. Germline V lookup: CDR1 SGDLS, CDR2 YYNGEE. CDR3 length equals 15 residues. CDR3 residues: CASSVDPAGDTEAFF. The CDR3 DNA follows: TGTGCCAGCAGCGTAGATCCGGCAGGGGATACTGAAGCTTTCTTT. Filled out from reference TRBV9 and TRBJ1-1, the complete variable domain reads DSGVTQTPKHLITATGQRVTLRCSPRSGDLSVYWYQQSLDQGLQFLIQYYNGEERAKGNILERFSAQQFPDLHSELNLSSLELGDSALYFCASSVDPAGDTEAFFGQGTRLTVV.

The J gene is TRBJ1-4, the V gene TRBV7-6; possibly TRBD1 for D (5 bases). Germline CDR1 and CDR2: SGHVS and FNYEAQ. Trimming pared 5 bases from V and 8 bases from J, leaving 18 bases between. This CDR3 has 15 residues. CDR3 nucleotides: TGTGCCAGCAGCCCCGGGGGTGGGGTTGAAGAAAAACTGTTTTTT. It specifies CASSPGGGVEEKLFF.

The gene calls are TRBV6-5 and TRBJ2-2; 7 bases align to TRBD1. This CDR3 region has 15 residues. V lost 6 bases and J lost 1; bases outside the gene matches: 5. CDR1 and CDR2 from the germline V gene are MNHEY and SVGAGI. DNA of the CDR3: TGTGCCAGCAGAGGAGACAGGGTGAACACCGGGGAGCTGTTTTTT. Its translation is CASRGDRVNTGELFF.

The rearrangement links TRBV4-3 to TRBJ1-2, with 10 bases identical to TRBD1. There are 15 residues in the CDR3. With 4 bases clipped from V and 4 bases from J, the junction kept 6 bases outside the gene matches. CDR1 and CDR2 from the germline V gene are LGHNA and YSLEER. The CDR3 loop is CASSRTGTGVYGYTF. Written as DNA, the CDR3 is TGCGCCAGCAGCCGAACCGGGACAGGGGTCTATGGCTACACCTTC.

This chain links TRBV19 with TRBJ1-1, with TRBD1 as a possible D gene (5 bases). The CDR3 runs 16 residues. V lost 4 bases, J lost 4 bases, and 19 bases lay in between. Germline lookup yields CDR1 LNHDA and CDR2 SQIVND (reference sequence). The CDR3 loop is CASSTNRAGYGTEAFF. Here the CDR3 DNA reads TGTGCCAGTAGTACCAACCGCGCAGGGTATGGCACTGAAGCTTTCTTT.

This clone was found once. The rearrangement uses TRBV5-4 and TRBJ1-2, with 12 bases that match TRBD1. The CDR3 consists of 14 residues. The V gene's germline CDR1 is SGHNT and CDR2 YYREEE (reference sequence). After removal of 4 bases from V and 7 bases from J, the junction contained 5 bases not matched to a gene. The CDR3 bases are TGTGCCAGCAGCCTGGGGACAGGGGGCGGTGGCTACACCTTC. It translates to CASSLGTGGGGYTF.

This clone was observed at least ten times. The chain employs TRBV28 and TRBJ1-5, with no clear D. The CDR3 has 14 residues. V lost 6 bases and J 3 bases, leaving 12 bases between the germline ends. Germline loops: CDR1 MDHEN, CDR2 SYDVKM. The CDR3 nucleotides read TGTGCCAGCAGATTTCGGGTGACCAATCAGCCCCAGCATTTT. As protein: CASRFRVTNQPQHF.

The chain recombines TRBV28 with TRBJ2-7; the match to TRBD2 covers 11 bases. J lost 4 bases, V lost 6 bases, and 8 bases had no gene match. Germline V gene sequence: CDR1 MDHEN, CDR2 SYDVKM. This CDR3 has 15 amino acids. CDR3 bases: TGTGCCAGCAGCCATCCCGGGACTAGCGGATACGAGCAGTACTTC. It encodes CASSHPGTSGYEQYF.

The V call is TRBV10-3, the J call TRBJ2-3, with 9 bases fitting TRBD2. The CDR3 has 16 amino acids. In germline, CDR1 is ENHRY, CDR2 SYGVKD. After removal of 2 bases from V and 2 bases from J, the junction contained 5 bases not matched to a gene. CDR3 sequence (DNA): TGTGCCATCAGTGAGATGCGGGAGGGGATCACAGATACGCAGTATTTT. The encoded protein is CAISEMREGITDTQYF.

The V gene is TRBV28, the J gene TRBJ1-6; unclear D gene. Trimming took 6 bases from V and 3 from J, leaving 6 bases between them. The CDR3 is made up of 13 amino acids. Germline values: CDR1 MDHEN, CDR2 SYDVKM. The CDR3 here is CASRRDYNSPLHF. CDR3 DNA sequence: TGTGCCAGCAGACGGGACTATAATTCACCCCTCCACTTT.

The chain employs TRBV18 and TRBJ2-1, with 8 bases matching TRBD2. Losses at the gene ends were 0 bases for V and 7 bases for J; bases not matched to a gene: 14. CDR3 size: 18 residues. The germline gives CDR1 KGHSH, CDR2 LQKENI. The chain's CDR3 is CASSPPIQRETLENEQFF. The CDR3 DNA is TGTGCCAGCTCACCACCGATCCAGCGGGAGACCCTTGAAAATGAGCAGTTCTTC. Supplemented by reference TRBV18 and TRBJ2-1, the full variable domain reads NAGVMQNPRHLVRRRGQEARLRCSPMKGHSHVYWYRQLPEEGLKFMVYLQKENIIDESGMPKERFSAEFPKEGPSILRIQQVVRGDSAAYFCASSPPIQRETLENEQFFGPGTRLTVL.

This rearrangement joins TRBV11-2 to TRBJ2-7, with 7 bases identical to TRBD2. The V gene's germline CDR1 is SGHAT and CDR2 FQNNGV. This CDR3 is 14 amino acids long. J lost 6 bases, V lost 5 bases, and 10 bases had no gene match. The CDR3 sequence: CASSRNRGEGEQYF. The CDR3 DNA is TGTGCCAGCAGCCGTAACCGGGGGGAAGGCGAGCAGTACTTC. Complete variable domain (other parts from reference TRBV11-2 and TRBJ2-7): EAGVAQSPRYKIIEKRQSVAFWCNPISGHATLYWYQQILGQGPKLLIQFQNNGVVDDSQLPKDRFSAERLKGVDSTLKIQPAKLEDSAVYLCASSRNRGEGEQYFGPGTRLTVT.

This chain links TRBV9 with TRBJ2-5, with 9 bases that match TRBD2. The CDR3 runs to 18 residues. The trim removed 0 bases at V and 5 bases at J, leaving 14 bases unmatched. Germline V gene sequence: CDR1 SGDLS, CDR2 YYNGEE. The CDR3 region has the DNA TGTGCCAGCAGCGTAGGATTAGCGGGAGTCTCGGTAGGGGAGACCCAGTACTTC. Amino acids: CASSVGLAGVSVGETQYF.

The chain has TRBV28 and TRBJ2-5, with D perhaps TRBD1 (6 bases). Germline V gene data show CDR1 as MDHEN and CDR2 as SYDVKM. The V and J ends lost 3 bases and 5 bases respectively, with 13 bases between them. The CDR3 consists of 14 residues. CDR3 coding DNA: TGTGCCAGCAGTTTGAGGTCAGGGGAGGAGACCCAGTACTTC. It encodes CASSLRSGEETQYF. Based on the CDR3 plus reference TRBV28 and TRBJ2-5, the full variable domain is DVKVTQSSRYLVKRTGEKVFLECVQDMDHENMFWYRQDPGLGLRLIYFSYDVKMKEKGDIPEGYSVSREKKERFSLILESASTNQTSMYLCASSLRSGEETQYFGPGTRLLVL.

The chain couples TRBV30 to TRBJ2-2, with 9 bases identical to TRBD1. V shed 4 bases and J 5 bases; nucleotides not matched to a gene: 5. The V gene's germline CDR1 is GTSNPN and CDR2 SVGIG (reference sequence). There are 14 residues in the CDR3. CDR3 sequence reads: CAWTRQGGTGELFF. The DNA of the CDR3 is TGTGCCTGGACTAGACAGGGGGGAACCGGGGAGCTGTTTTTT.